The 15 T cell receptor beta chains below all came from one sample that was sequenced in a study of shared clonotypes between healthy human individuals. TCRdb's copy holds only in-frame clones and misses some; the assay was immunoSEQ multiplex PCR. The sample carries about 2 million clones, approximately 95% recorded once. It was CD45RO-negative cells, positively selected for CCR7, that made up naive CD8 cells, with terminally differentiated effector memory CD45RA+ cells excluded. Sequencing was done on a sample of naive CD8+ T cells sorted from blood. The receptors derive from a man younger than 35 in good health.

V and J are TRBV7-9 and TRBJ2-5, with 7 bases lining up with TRBD2. Looked up from germline, CDR1 is SEHNR and CDR2 is FQNEAQ (reference sequence). The CDR3 has 16 amino acids. Trimming at V came to 2 bases and at J to 2 bases, leaving 8 bases not matched to a gene. The CDR3 here is CASSLTAGTIQETQYF. As DNA, the CDR3 is TGTGCCAGCAGCTTAACAGCGGGGACTATACAAGAGACCCAGTACTTC.

This chain uses TRBV9 with TRBJ2-5, with 8 bases identical to TRBD2. Germline trimming cut 4 bases from V and 5 bases from J; bases unmatched to any gene: 7. Per germline, CDR1 SGDLS and CDR2 YYNGEE. The CDR3 runs to 14 residues. CDR3 in DNA: TGTGCCAGCAGCACCCGGGGGGGGCAGGAGACCCAGTACTTC. It specifies CASSTRGGQETQYF.

This chain links TRBV4-1 with TRBJ2-3; possibly TRBD1 for D (5 bases). V was clipped by 4 bases and J by 3 bases, with 11 bases between them. CDR3 length: 14 amino acids. CDR1 and CDR2 (germline): MGHRA, YSYEKL. CDR3 sequence (DNA): TGCGCCAGCAGCCCCAGACAGTGGACAGATACGCAGTATTTT. Protein product: CASSPRQWTDTQYF.

This chain connects TRBV4-3 to TRBJ2-1; tentatively, D is TRBD2 (6 bases). V lost 0 bases to trimming and J lost 4 bases, with 13 bases between them. Germline assignment: CDR1 LGHNA and CDR2 YSLEER. This CDR3 comprises 16 residues. DNA of the CDR3: TGCGCCAGCAGCCAAGATATTGGACTAACTTACAATGAGCAGTTCTTC. Translated: CASSQDIGLTYNEQFF.

The V and J genes are TRBV5-1 and TRBJ1-1; D call uncertain. The CDR3 has 14 residues. V lost 2 bases and J 1 base, leaving 9 bases between the germline ends. Germline V gene lookup returns CDR1 SGHRS and CDR2 YFSETQ. CDR3 sequence (DNA): TGCGCCAGCAGCTTCCGGGCCTCGAACACTGAAGCTTTCTTT. Its protein is CASSFRASNTEAFF.

V gene TRBV5-4 combines with J gene TRBJ1-2; 7 positions agree with TRBD1. J gave up 5 bases and V 4 bases, and 8 bases lay outside the gene matches. Per germline, CDR1 SGHNT and CDR2 YYREEE (reference sequence). The CDR3 spans 14 residues. The CDR3, as DNA: TGTGCCAGCAGCAGAATGGGACAGCCGTATGGCTACACCTTC. It encodes CASSRMGQPYGYTF.

The chain has TRBV4-2 and TRBJ1-1; TRBD1 matches 10 bases. J was trimmed by 5 bases and V by 4 bases; bases with no gene match: 1. The CDR3 spans 13 residues. Germline CDR1 LGHNA, CDR2 YNFKEQ. CDR3 DNA: TGTGCCAGCAGCCTGGACAGGGGGACTGAAGCTTTCTTT. Translating it yields CASSLDRGTEAFF.

This sequence joins TRBV10-1 and TRBJ2-1; D may be TRBD1 or TRBD2 (5 bases each). Germline-derived CDR1 and CDR2 are WNHNN and SYGVQD (reference sequence). The CDR3 has 15 amino acids. V lost 6 bases, J lost 3 bases, and 15 bases lay in between. The CDR3 region is CASSERGDLYNEQFF. CDR3 sequence (DNA): TGCGCCAGCAGCGAGAGAGGGGATCTCTACAATGAGCAGTTCTTC.

The genes are TRBV7-2 and TRBJ2-7, with TRBD1 as a possible D gene (6 bases). The V end lost 2 bases, the J end lost 0 bases, and 11 bases lay between the germline ends. The V gene's germline CDR1 is SGHTA and CDR2 FQGNSA. The CDR3 is made up of 15 amino acids. CDR3 DNA: TGTGCCAGCAGCTTAAACAGGGCCAGCTCCTACGAGCAGTACTTC. Translation gives CASSLNRASSYEQYF.

The genes are TRBV6-5 and TRBJ2-7; D unclear. Germline-derived CDR1 and CDR2 are MNHEY and SVGAGI. This CDR3 contains 13 residues. The V and J ends lost 5 bases and 6 bases respectively, with 14 bases between them. CDR3 coding DNA: TGTGCCAGCAGTCCTGACGACATGCTCGAGCAGTACTTC. Its translation: CASSPDDMLEQYF.

The V call is TRBV5-1, the J call TRBJ2-1; 9 nucleotides align to TRBD1. The CDR3 totals 15 residues. The trim removed 2 bases at V and 4 bases at J, leaving 4 bases unmatched. CDR1 is SGHRS and CDR2 is YFSETQ in the germline V gene. The CDR3 reads CASSFGTGRYNEQFF. CDR3 sequence (DNA): TGCGCCAGCAGCTTCGGGACAGGGAGGTACAATGAGCAGTTCTTC.

This chain joins TRBV15 and TRBJ1-5; D is possibly TRBD1 (6 bases). The CDR3 is 15 residues long. Germline CDR1 reads LNHNV; CDR2 reads YYDKDF (reference sequence). V lost 0 bases and J lost 7, with 13 bases in between. The CDR3 spells CATSREGALGQPQHF. The CDR3 DNA sequence: TGTGCCACCAGCAGAGAGGGGGCTCTCGGGCAGCCCCAGCATTTT.

The V and J genes are TRBV4-1 and TRBJ2-7, with 7 bases aligning to TRBD1. Germline CDR1 reads MGHRA; CDR2 reads YSYEKL. The CDR3 runs 17 residues. Trimming at V came to 0 bases and at J to 1 base, leaving 9 bases not matched to a gene. The CDR3 is CASSQETGDTGSYEQYF. The CDR3 DNA sequence: TGCGCCAGCAGCCAAGAAACAGGGGATACTGGATCCTACGAGCAGTACTTC.

The genes are TRBV4-1 and TRBJ2-5; 11 nucleotides match TRBD2. This CDR3 is built from 16 residues. Looked up from germline, CDR1 is MGHRA and CDR2 is YSYEKL. Trimming took 4 bases from V and 2 from J; bases not matched to a gene: 6. CDR3 nucleotide sequence: TGCGCCAGCAGCCCACTAGCGGGAGAGACTCAAGAGACCCAGTACTTC. Protein product: CASSPLAGETQETQYF.

The chain carries TRBV10-2 and TRBJ2-7, with 14 bases identical to TRBD2. CDR1 and CDR2 from the germline V gene are WSHSY and SAAADI. J gave up 0 bases and V 8 bases, and 9 bases lay outside the gene matches. This CDR3 contains 17 residues. The CDR3 is CASEGLAGEMNSYEQYF. The CDR3 coding sequence is TGCGCCAGCGAGGGACTAGCGGGAGAAATGAACTCCTACGAGCAGTACTTC.